This T cell receptor (beta chain) was captured by sequencing in a study of human T cells and chemical hapten exposure (TCRdb year 2021). Looking at the study overall: For sensitization, 2% DPC in acetone was applied to a roughly 2 cm by roughly 2 cm area of upper inner arm skin. Peripheral blood TCR repertoire changes were tracked in vivo in alopecia patients during primary and secondary sensitization to the hapten diphenylcyclopropenone (DPC). Patients additionally received weekly therapeutic DPC doses to the scalp throughout the approximately 24-week study period. Blood was sampled from patients pre-sensitization (week 0) and at 2, 6 and about 24 weeks after DPC sensitization. Libraries were combined into a pool for sequencing, and differences in TCR yield between samples came mainly from small differences in library volumes within the pool. Some 29 alopecia patients gave blood for TCR sequencing at one to four time points (pre-sensitization, 2, 6 and 24 weeks). Most of the patients in the cohort were female, and the cohort covered alopecia areata with under or over 50% scalp involvement, alopecia totalis and alopecia universalis. Patch testing was performed on the upper back with Finn chambers containing 0.01% DPC, and the patch tests were scored after 6 days according to International Contact Dermatitis Research Group standards.

Broader findings and caveats from the paper: Patch test score correlated positively with the number of PT1 expanded TCRs, reaching significance at thresholds 8, 16 and 32 but not at 4. Significantly more large CDR3 similarity clusters were formed by expanded TCRs than by pre-sensitization or healthy control sets, consistent with antigen-driven responses. Alopecia, a presumed autoimmune disease, was present in all patients, so the immune response of the patients might differ from that of healthy individuals. Repeated subsampling changed both the strength of the expansion versus patch-test correlation and the threshold at which the correlation became significant. DPC sensitization did not change the number of TCRs with a frequency above 1 in 1000, and there was no evidence of changes in global repertoire structure.

CDR1 and CDR2 (SSHAT, FNYEAQ) derive from the germline V gene (reference sequence). There are 14 amino acids in the CDR3, from cysteine to phenylalanine inclusive. Solely the CDR3 DNA is kept, with 42 bases framed from the first base. This clonotype was detected a few times. The antigen it recognizes is unknown. At one of its ends the junction is not consistent with the germline gene, which may arise from a read error. The library was produced with RACE. Sequencing took place on a NextSeq 500. Library preparation attached unique molecular identifiers to individual cDNA molecules for quantitative, reproducible TCR counting. From each blood RNA sample, both TCR alpha and TCR beta chains were sequenced. In the source study's methods: Samples had a median of roughly 99,000 TCRs, with a range from about 23,224 to 700,000. The Decombinator software suite was used to annotate V, J and CDR3 in the TCR reads. Every sample was subsampled to the same number of TCRs (28,000) for the PS versus PT1 abundance plots. TCRs were defined as expanded if absent before sensitization and observed at least eight times at the 2-week time point. TCRdb handled the public reads itself, with Q25 trimming in fastp and clone calling in MiXCR, and kept productive beta chains. Records with the same CDR3 protein are collapsed into one entry carrying the most frequent genes and DNA. The V and J calls reflect TCRdb's pipeline rather than the authors' work. The sample data list some 180,000 distinct CDR3 sequences, and around 20% of these were observed just once. Jointly, the top ten make up under 7% of the sample.

The sample's time point label, in plain terms: patch test 1, 2 weeks after DPC sensitization. Reading the label with the study, this specimen's treatment or condition is: therapeutic diphenylcyclopropenone sensitization with weekly scalp DPC. Blood at each patch-test visit was drawn before the patch test was applied. Eligible patients were aged 18 to 70, diagnosed with alopecia, deemed suitable for DPC therapy, and excluded if pregnant. Total RNA was extracted from unfractionated whole blood collected in Tempus Blood RNA tubes. The sequence derives from a woman between 45 and 60 years old with alopecia areata. Some clones in this sample may be carry-over from other donors' samples. The sequenced sample was whole blood, obtained in connection with sensitization to the hapten diphenylcyclopropenone (DPC). The receptor chain draws on TRBV7-7 and TRBJ2-5; the D gene is perhaps TRBD2, on 6 matching bases. For the CDR3, the sequence is CASSRGLNEETQYF. The nucleotides read TGTGCTAGCAGCCGAGGACTAAATGAAGAGACCCAGTACTTC.